Sequencing of this T cell receptor beta chain was carried out in a study of siplizumab effects on memory and regulatory T cells. The data were produced by immunoSEQ multiplex PCR, yet TCRdb's version contains in-frame clones alone and is incomplete. Of 50,000 to 55,000 clones listed, 85% to 95% are singletons. The CDR3 has 14 residues. V was clipped by 4 bases and J by 6 bases, with 16 bases between them. The germline V gene encodes CDR1 SGHAT and CDR2 FQNNGV. The clonotype was recovered from a human donor in good health. This chain joins TRBV11-2 and TRBJ2-7; D possibly matches TRBD1 or TRBD2 (5 bases each). Sequenced input: CD8+ T cells sorted from blood. CDR3 DNA: TGTGCCAGCAGCTATGGTCCCCGAGGGGCCGAGCAGTACTTC. This sequence encodes CASSYGPRGAEQYF.